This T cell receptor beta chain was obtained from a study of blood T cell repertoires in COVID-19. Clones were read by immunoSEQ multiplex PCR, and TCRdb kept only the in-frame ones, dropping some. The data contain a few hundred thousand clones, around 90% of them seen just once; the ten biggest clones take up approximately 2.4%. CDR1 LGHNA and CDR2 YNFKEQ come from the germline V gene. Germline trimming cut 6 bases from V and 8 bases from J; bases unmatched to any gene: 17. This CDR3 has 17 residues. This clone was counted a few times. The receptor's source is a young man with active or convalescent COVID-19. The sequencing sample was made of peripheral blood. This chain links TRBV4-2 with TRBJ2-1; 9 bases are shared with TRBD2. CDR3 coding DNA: TGTGCCAGCAGTCCCCTAGCGGGGACCCTCGGGGACGATGAGCAGTTCTTC. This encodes CASSPLAGTLGDDEQFF.